This T cell receptor beta chain was retrieved from a study of T cells in Graves' hyperthyroidism and ophthalmopathy. Findings and limits, study-wide: Model predictions of ophthalmopathy came a median approximately 6 months before onset.

TCR beta CDR3 regions were amplified from RNA. First-round RT-PCR with HTBI primers amplified the TCR CDR3 region. TCRdb re-analysed the multiplex PCR reads in MiXCR, keeping a single row per CDR3 protein. The table includes under 250,000 distinct CDR3 sequences, approximately 25% detected once. This clonotype was detected many times. Its antigen is not identified. Clinical symptoms, serum thyroxine, TRAb, thyroid ultrasound and orbital computed tomography established diagnosis. The receptor was isolated from a woman aged 40 to 50 with Graves' ophthalmopathy. The source material was blood.

The CDR3 sequence: CAISEKGISNQPQHF. The CDR3 bases are TGTGCCATCAGTGAGAAGGGAATAAGCAATCAGCCCCAGCATTTT. This chain uses TRBV10-3 with TRBJ1-5; D remains unclear. The germline gives CDR1 ENHRY, CDR2 SYGVKD. Trimming took 2 bases from V and 1 from J, leaving 9 bases between them. The CDR3 is made up of 15 amino acids.